A selection of T cell receptor beta chains follows, all from one sample in a study of cytomegalovirus exposure and HLA in healthy donors. Only in-frame clones appear in the TCRdb table, and some are missing; sequencing was by immunoSEQ multiplex PCR. The sample includes about 330,000 clones, 86% of them seen just once. The sequenced sample consisted of PBMCs. These receptors all stem from a woman under 30 in good health and CMV-seronegative. Each CDR3 is given with its conserved first and last residue. Each record gives: J gene, V gene, D gene, clone size, CDR3 protein, CDR3 DNA. A D gene is named only where the DNA matches it firmly. A row's size may be missing; if present it is once, few, many or a size class.

TRBJ2-6 TRBV18 . . CASSPTRRDSGANVLTF TGTGCCAGCTCACCAACCCGCCGCGACTCTGGGGCCAACGTCCTGACTTTC
TRBJ2-7 TRBV4-2 TRBD2 . CASSQEVSGSSYEQYF TGTGCCAGCAGCCAAGAAGTGAGCGGGAGCTCCTACGAGCAGTACTTC
TRBJ2-7 TRBV5-1 TRBD2 . CASSPRTSGTYEQYF TGCGCCAGCAGCCCCCGGACTAGCGGAACCTACGAGCAGTACTTC
TRBJ2-7 TRBV5-1 TRBD1 many CASSLADRDYEQYF TGCGCCAGCAGCTTGGCTGACAGGGACTACGAGCAGTACTTC
TRBJ1-1 TRBV7-2 . . CASSPRQTTEAFF TGTGCCAGCAGTCCTCGACAGACCACTGAAGCTTTCTTT
TRBJ1-5 TRBV10-1 . . CASSEWVGGGNQPQHF TGCGCCAGCAGTGAGTGGGTGGGCGGCGGGAATCAGCCCCAGCATTTT
TRBJ2-6 TRBV7-3 TRBD2 once CASSLGGFSGANVLTF TGTGCCAGCAGCCTGGGAGGGTTCTCTGGGGCCAACGTCCTGACTTTC
TRBJ1-1 TRBV5-6 . few CASSLNPGMNTEAFF TGTGCCAGCAGCTTGAATCCGGGGATGAACACTGAAGCTTTCTTT
TRBJ1-1 TRBV2 TRBD1 . CASSGQGGNTEAFF TGTGCCAGCAGTGGACAGGGGGGAAACACTGAAGCTTTCTTT
TRBJ1-2 TRBV28 . . CASASLGAHYGYTF TGTGCCAGCGCCTCCCTGGGAGCCCACTATGGCTACACCTTC
TRBJ2-2 TRBV2 . . CASSLSGNTGELFF TGTGCCAGCAGTCTTTCGGGGAACACCGGGGAGCTGTTTTTT
TRBJ1-1 TRBV6-5 TRBD1 . CASNGQAPVEAFF TGTGCCAGCAACGGACAGGCGCCTGTTGAAGCTTTCTTT
TRBJ2-6 TRBV6-6 TRBD1 . CASSPDRAGANVLTF TGTGCCAGCAGCCCGGACAGGGCTGGGGCCAACGTCCTGACTTTC
TRBJ2-7 TRBV5-1 . . CASSVTQGHEQYF TGCGCCAGCAGCGTTACCCAGGGCCACGAGCAGTACTTC
TRBJ2-7 TRBV2 TRBD2 . CASSPLGLAGGPGRQYF TGTGCCAGCAGTCCTTTGGGACTAGCGGGAGGGCCTGGCCGGCAGTACTTC
TRBJ2-3 TRBV9 TRBD1 . CASTPGGSSDTQYF TGTGCCAGCACTCCAGGGGGAAGTTCAGATACGCAGTATTTT
TRBJ2-5 TRBV25-1 TRBD2 . CASSKTRGLAEETQYF TGTGCCAGCAGTAAAACGAGAGGACTAGCGGAAGAGACCCAGTACTTC
TRBJ2-5 TRBV6-5 TRBD1 . CASSYSKGAGETQYF TGTGCCAGCAGTTACTCAAAGGGGGCCGGGGAGACCCAGTACTTC
TRBJ2-1 TRBV4-3 . . CASSQDLAETTYNEQFF TGCGCCAGCAGCCAAGACTTGGCGGAGACCACCTACAATGAGCAGTTCTTC
TRBJ1-2 TRBV7-6 . . CASSHFGRGGGYTF TGTGCCAGCAGCCACTTCGGACGGGGGGGTGGCTACACCTTC
TRBJ2-6 TRBV9 TRBD2 . CASSTRLAGGSGANVLTF TGTGCCAGCAGTACGAGACTAGCGGGAGGTTCTGGGGCCAACGTCCTGACTTTC
TRBJ1-1 TRBV28 TRBD1 . CASSLPGTGPTEAFF TGTGCCAGCAGTTTACCCGGGACAGGTCCCACTGAAGCTTTCTTT
TRBJ2-7 TRBV5-6 . . CASSLGASYEQYF TGTGCCAGCAGCTTGGGGGCTTCATACGAGCAGTACTTC
TRBJ2-1 TRBV4-3 . . CASSQSDAEVYNEQFF TGCGCCAGCAGCCAGAGCGACGCAGAGGTATACAATGAGCAGTTCTTC
TRBJ2-2 TRBV28 . . CASIENTGELFF TGTGCCAGCATAGAGAACACCGGGGAGCTGTTTTTT
TRBJ2-3 TRBV19 . . CASSIRRVRDRTDTQYF TGTGCCAGTAGCATCCGCCGGGTACGAGATAGGACAGATACGCAGTATTTT
TRBJ2-3 TRBV4-3 TRBD1 . CASSRGGQGADTQYF TGCGCCAGCAGCCGGGGAGGACAGGGTGCAGATACGCAGTATTTT
TRBJ2-5 TRBV9 TRBD2 . CASSVLPGTSGQETQYF TGTGCCAGCAGCGTCCTTCCTGGGACTAGCGGCCAAGAGACCCAGTACTTC
TRBJ2-1 TRBV21-1 . . CASSARLAGRVEQFF TGTGCCAGCAGCGCTCGACTAGCGGGGCGGGTTGAGCAGTTCTTC
TRBJ2-1 TRBV4-1 TRBD2 . CASSQLAGREQFF TGCGCCAGCAGCCAACTAGCGGGTCGTGAGCAGTTCTTC
TRBJ1-5 TRBV14 . . CASSHSGHGQPQHF TGTGCCAGCAGCCATTCAGGACATGGTCAGCCCCAGCATTTT
TRBJ2-3 TRBV5-6 . . CASTLGETNTQYF TGTGCCAGCACCCTGGGAGAAACTAATACGCAGTATTTT
TRBJ2-1 TRBV29-1 . . CSAGGLGEIYNEQFF TGCAGCGCCGGTGGGTTGGGCGAGATTTACAATGAGCAGTTCTTC
TRBJ2-1 TRBV5-4 TRBD2 . CASSSSAGGDNEQFF TGTGCCAGCAGCTCTTCGGCGGGAGGGGACAATGAGCAGTTCTTC
TRBJ2-6 TRBV2 . . CASSVGGANVLTF TGTGCCAGCAGTGTCGGCGGAGCCAACGTCCTGACTTTC
TRBJ1-2 TRBV27 TRBD1 . CASSGTGGFRYTF TGTGCCAGCAGCGGGACAGGGGGGTTTCGCTACACCTTC
TRBJ2-3 TRBV27 TRBD2 . CASSTGLAGALTDTQYF TGTGCCAGCAGTACCGGACTAGCGGGAGCGTTAACAGATACGCAGTATTTT
TRBJ2-1 TRBV7-3 TRBD2 . CASSQGTSGSSYNEQFF TGTGCCAGCAGCCAAGGGACTAGCGGGAGCTCCTACAATGAGCAGTTCTTC
TRBJ1-2 TRBV7-9 . . CASSLATLNYGYTF TGTGCCAGCAGCTTAGCGACTCTCAACTATGGCTACACCTTC
TRBJ2-5 TRBV7-8 TRBD1 . CASSQGQGGETQYF TGTGCCAGCAGCCAGGGACAGGGGGGGGAGACCCAGTACTTC
TRBJ2-1 TRBV7-3 TRBD2 . CASSDTSGRSNEQFF TGTGCCAGCAGCGACACTAGCGGGAGGAGCAATGAGCAGTTCTTC
TRBJ2-7 TRBV10-3 TRBD1 . CAIGQGDHSYEQYF TGTGCCATCGGACAGGGGGATCATTCCTACGAGCAGTACTTC
TRBJ1-1 TRBV7-3 . few CASSEQGGTEAFF TGTGCCAGCAGCGAACAGGGCGGCACTGAAGCTTTCTTT